This T cell receptor beta chain is from a study of T cells after yellow fever vaccination. Study results and caveats: Abundant bulk-population clonotypes could contaminate the FACS-sorted repertoires. A weaker but faster secondary response was observed, peaking on day 5 versus 15. Once the booster was given, most primary-vaccination clones reappeared, at approximately 97% for CD4 and 85% to 90% for CD8.

This clonotype showed up many times. The antigen is not known. Losses at the gene ends were 4 bases for V and 8 bases for J; bases not matched to a gene: 9. This CDR3 is 14 amino acids long. CDR1 is DFQATT, CDR2 SNEGSKA, per germline (reference sequence). Researchers made TCR cDNA using 5'RACE template switching, and this step added a universal primer site and UMIs. Via MiXCR, TCRdb re-called the 5' RACE reads, giving one row per CDR3 protein. The sample contains over 300,000 distinct CDR3 sequences, around 3.6% of which appear only once. Sequences were derived from PBMCs, sampled on the day of the yellow fever booster vaccination. This TCR was sampled from a man between 18 and 29 years old who received the YFV17D yellow fever vaccine. This rearrangement joins TRBV20-1 to TRBJ1-4, with TRBD1 matching over 8 bases. The CDR3 region is CSAIDRGGREKLFF. The CDR3 nucleotides read TGCAGTGCTATCGACAGGGGCGGTAGGGAAAAACTGTTTTTT.